This T cell receptor beta chain was captured by sequencing in a study of blood T cell repertoires in COVID-19. Overall study context: COVID-19 samples from acute and convalescent phases originated in the United States, Italy and Spain. Sources were T cells, B-cell-depleted T cells, or PBMCs; the material itself was cDNA or gDNA.

Trimming left V 6 bases short and J 5 bases short, with 14 bases between. The CDR3 has 14 residues. Germline CDR1 reads SNHLY; CDR2 reads FYNNEI. In the study's own analysis: Amplification with reference gene primers provided the estimates of nucleated cell counts. TCRdb keeps only in-frame clones here, not all; method: immunoSEQ multiplex PCR. From that table come the V and J calls and clone size; the DNA was used to work out D and trimming. The sample shows around 120,000 clones, roughly 79% of them seen only once. The chain uses TRBV2 and TRBJ1-5; no firm D call. The receptor was isolated from a man in his 70s with acute or convalescent COVID-19. Material for sequencing was peripheral blood. The CDR3 nucleotides are TGTGCCAGCAGCCGGGTCCTTCGGGATCAGCCCCAGCATTTT. This sequence encodes CASSRVLRDQPQHF. Complete variable domain (other parts from reference TRBV2 and TRBJ1-5): EPEVTQTPSHQVTQMGQEVILRCVPISNHLYFYWYRQILGQKVEFLVSFYNNEISEKSEIFDDQFSVERPDGSNFTLKIRSTKLEDSAMYFCASSRVLRDQPQHFGDGTRLSIL.